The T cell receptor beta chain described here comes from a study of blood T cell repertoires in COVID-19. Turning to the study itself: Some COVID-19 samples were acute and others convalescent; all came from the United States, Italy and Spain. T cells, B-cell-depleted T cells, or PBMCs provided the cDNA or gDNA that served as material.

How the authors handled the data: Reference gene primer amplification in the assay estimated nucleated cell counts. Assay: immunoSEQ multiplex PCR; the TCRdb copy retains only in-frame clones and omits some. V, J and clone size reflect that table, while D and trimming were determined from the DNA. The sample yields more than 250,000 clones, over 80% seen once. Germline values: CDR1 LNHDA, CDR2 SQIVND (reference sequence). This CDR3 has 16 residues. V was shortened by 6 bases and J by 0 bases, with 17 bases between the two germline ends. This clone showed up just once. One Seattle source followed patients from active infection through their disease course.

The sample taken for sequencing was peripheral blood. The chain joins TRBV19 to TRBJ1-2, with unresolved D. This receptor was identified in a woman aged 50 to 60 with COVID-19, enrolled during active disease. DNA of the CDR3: TGTGCCAGTAGGAGAGTTGGGGAGGGATCTAACTATGGCTACACCTTC. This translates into CASRRVGEGSNYGYTF.